The sequence of this TCR beta chain was determined in a study of HIV-infected patients and healthy controls. General study findings and limits: Mean usage of eight alpha and eight beta V genes differed significantly in HIV-infected patients versus controls. HIV+ repertoires were severely depleted of MAIT alpha-chain CDR3s, unlike healthy controls. Compared with untreated HIV+ repertoires, healthy controls showed roughly threefold more distinct CDR3s and higher Shannon diversity.

There are many counts of this clonotype. Its antigen is undetermined. cDNA was made from roughly 500 ng RNA using alpha and beta constant primers. Separate chain-specific third strand synthesis with multiplexing indices produced the alpha and beta libraries. A 12-nucleotide barcode per molecule came from two concatenated random hexamers added pre-amplification. TCRdb re-derived calls from the 5' RACE reads in MiXCR, one entry per CDR3 protein. The top ten clones hold approximately 23% of a sample with 9,400 or so distinct CDR3 sequences, 8.7% of them seen once. Antiretroviral therapy had run roughly three months, about 14 weeks, before follow-up blood collection. Whole blood was used without fractionation, so all unsorted peripheral T cells were included. V lost 4 bases to trimming and J lost 5 bases, with 12 bases between them. Germline V gives CDR1 KGHSH, CDR2 LQKENI. CDR3 length: 14 amino acids.

The sequencing here drew on blood, taken during antiretroviral therapy. The receptor was derived from an adult with HIV infection. The gene calls are TRBV18 and TRBJ2-1, with TRBD2 as a possible D gene (5 bases). The CDR3 loop reads CASSLPGLDNEQFF. The CDR3 DNA reads as TGTGCCAGCTCACTCCCGGGATTAGACAATGAGCAGTTCTTC.